What follows are 26 T cell receptor beta chains derived from one specimen sequenced in a study of T cell changes during pregnancy in multiple sclerosis. Sequencing was performed with immunoSEQ multiplex PCR; in TCRdb, only in-frame clones are kept and a portion is missing. The sample shows just under 70,000 clones, about 90% of them seen only once. The sample was peripheral blood, taken in the second trimester of pregnancy. Receptor source: a female donor with multiple sclerosis, enrolled in a pregnancy study.

Here the CDR3 DNA reads TGTGCCAGCAGTCACTCGGAGGGGCGCTTAAGGTACGAGCAGTACTTC. Translated: CASSHSEGRLRYEQYF. The rearrangement uses TRBV7-9 and TRBJ2-7; maybe TRBD2 (6 bases). V shed 6 bases and J shed 4 bases, with 22 bases lying between them. Germline CDR1 and CDR2: SEHNR and FQNEAQ (reference sequence). This CDR3 spans 16 amino acids.

V and J are TRBV27 and TRBJ1-5; 9 bases align to TRBD1. There are 21 residues in the CDR3. CDR1 is MNHEY, CDR2 SMNVEV, per germline (reference sequence). J lost 5 bases, V lost 5 bases, and 25 bases had no gene match. CDR3 region: CASSRRPPGQGFGMGDQPQHF. The CDR3 DNA sequence: TGTGCCAGCAGTCGAAGACCCCCGGGACAGGGTTTTGGGATGGGCGATCAGCCCCAGCATTTT.

This chain connects TRBV11-2 to TRBJ1-4, with 7 bases fitting TRBD1. The CDR3 loop spans 19 amino acids. Trimming removed 2 bases from V and 0 bases from J; junction bases left unmatched: 12. Germline CDR1 and CDR2: SGHAT and FQNNGV. CDR3 in DNA: TGTGCCAGCAGCTTATGGGGGGACAGATCGAGAGCAACTAATGAAAAACTGTTTTTT. Amino acids: CASSLWGDRSRATNEKLFF.

This chain connects TRBV29-1 to TRBJ1-1; D is ambiguous. In germline, CDR1 is SQVTM, CDR2 ANQGSEA. The V end lost 7 bases, the J end lost 6 bases, and 9 bases lay between the germline ends. There are 10 residues in the CDR3. CDR3 nucleotides: TGCAGCGCCGCGTTGGCTGAAGCTTTCTTT. Amino acids: CSAALAEAFF. Variable domain in full (rest from reference TRBV29-1 and TRBJ1-1): SAVISQKPSRDICQRGTSLTIQCQVDSQVTMMFWYRQQPGQSLTLIATANQGSEATYESGFVIDKFPISRPNLTFSTLTVSNMSPEDSSIYLCSAALAEAFFGQGTRLTVV.

This chain links TRBV13 with TRBJ1-5; D is unclear. CDR1 and CDR2 (germline): PRHDT, FYEKMQ (reference sequence). Trimming removed 1 base at V and 7 bases at J, with 14 bases between. There are 15 residues in the CDR3. CDR3 nucleotides: TGTGCCAGCAGCTTAGTTGGGGAGTCCCACCAGCCCCAGCATTTT. Its translation: CASSLVGESHQPQHF. Combining the CDR3 with reference TRBV13 and TRBJ1-5 gives the whole variable domain AAGVIQSPRHLIKEKRETATLKCYPIPRHDTVYWYQQGPGQDPQFLISFYEKMQSDKGSIPDRFSAQQFSDYHSELNMSSLELGDSALYFCASSLVGESHQPQHFGDGTRLSIL.

The V call is TRBV19, the J call TRBJ1-1, with D possibly TRBD1 on 5 matching bases. Germline lookup yields CDR1 LNHDA and CDR2 SQIVND (reference sequence). The CDR3 totals 13 residues. Trimming cost V 8 bases and J 4 bases, with 14 bases left between them. The CDR3 DNA reads TGTGCCAGTGACCTGGGGGGAAGCACTGAAGCTTTCTTT. It translates to CASDLGGSTEAFF.

This clone was seen only once. The rearrangement links TRBV5-1 to TRBJ1-2; D gene unclear. The CDR3 spans 15 residues. With 0 bases removed from V and 8 bases from J, the gap between germline ends came to 17 bases. Germline values: CDR1 SGHRS, CDR2 YFSETQ. The DNA for the CDR3 is TGCGCCAGCAGCTTGGTCACTCTCCCTACTATAGGCTACACCTTC. Encoded protein: CASSLVTLPTIGYTF. The whole variable domain, remainder taken from reference TRBV5-1 and TRBJ1-2, is KAGVTQTPRYLIKTRGQQVTLSCSPISGHRSVSWYQQTPGQGLQFLFEYFSETQRNKGNFPGRFSGRQFSNSRSEMNVSTLELGDSALYLCASSLVTLPTIGYTFGSGTRLTVV.

The chain couples TRBV7-3 to TRBJ2-1; the D gene is possibly TRBD1 (7 bases). V dropped 1 base and J dropped 8 bases, with 9 bases sitting between them. Germline V gene data show CDR1 as SGHTA and CDR2 as FQGTGA. The CDR3 runs to 13 residues. The CDR3 bases are TGTGCCAGCAGCTTAAGCAGGGGGGATGAGCAGTTCTTC. Translation: CASSLSRGDEQFF.

The chain links TRBV20-1 to TRBJ1-1; D remains unclear. Trimming took off 7 bases at V and 2 bases at J, with 8 bases between the two ends. Germline V gene sequence: CDR1 DFQATT, CDR2 SNEGSKA (reference sequence). There are 11 residues in the CDR3. This CDR3 reads CSGGRNTEAFF. CDR3 in DNA: TGCAGTGGCGGGAGAAACACTGAAGCTTTCTTT.

V and J are TRBV5-6 and TRBJ1-1; perhaps TRBD1 as D (5 bases). The V gene's germline CDR1 is SGHDT and CDR2 YYEEEE. This CDR3 spans 15 amino acids. V shed 5 bases and J shed 1 base, with 15 bases lying between them. The CDR3 spells CASSLDRLWNTEAFF. In nucleotides, the CDR3 is TGTGCCAGCAGTCTCGACAGACTCTGGAACACTGAAGCTTTCTTT.

The V and J genes are TRBV25-1 and TRBJ2-5; TRBD2 matches 11 bases. Unmatched junction bases numbered 9, after V lost 8 bases and J lost 10 bases. The CDR3 extends over 13 amino acids. Germline CDR1 reads MGHDK; CDR2 reads SYGVNS. The CDR3 is CASSSSGGAIQYF. The CDR3 coding sequence is TGTGCCAGCTCTAGTAGCGGGGGGGCGATCCAGTACTTC.

This chain connects TRBV5-1 to TRBJ2-5; 9 positions match TRBD2. The V gene's germline CDR1 is SGHRS and CDR2 YFSETQ. Trimming took 1 base from V and 8 from J; bases not matched to a gene: 12. This CDR3 comprises 16 residues. CDR3 DNA sequence: TGCGCCAGCAGCTTGTCCAGCGGGGGGCCTCAAGGAACCCAGTACTTC. This gives the protein CASSLSSGGPQGTQYF.

V gene TRBV5-6 combines with J gene TRBJ1-2, with 10 nucleotides matching TRBD1. V gave up 1 base and J gave up 7 bases; unmatched junction bases: 13. CDR3 size: 17 residues. Looked up from germline, CDR1 is SGHDT and CDR2 is YYEEEE. The CDR3 coding sequence is TGTGCCAGCAGCTTGTGGGGGTCGCCGGGACAGGGGCCTGGCTACACCTTC. This codes for CASSLWGSPGQGPGYTF.

The V and J genes are TRBV29-1 and TRBJ1-2, with 8 positions matching TRBD1. CDR1 SQVTM and CDR2 ANQGSEA come from the germline V gene. The CDR3 contains 16 residues. With V trimmed by 0 bases and J by 0 bases, 6 bases remained unmatched. CDR3 bases: TGCAGCGTTGAAGATCCCAGGGGGCTAGCTAACTATGGCTACACCTTC. This translates into CSVEDPRGLANYGYTF.

This clone was detected only once. The rearrangement uses TRBV14 and TRBJ2-7, with TRBD1 identical over 8 bases. Germline CDR1 and CDR2: SGHDN and FVKESK. The trim removed 3 bases at V and 13 bases at J, leaving 14 bases unmatched. The CDR3 covers 14 residues. The CDR3 DNA sequence: TGTGCCAGCAGCCACACCGGGACAGGCAAATCAAGTTACTTC. Translation: CASSHTGTGKSSYF.

The table lists this clone with a count of one. The chain has TRBV9 and TRBJ2-7; tentatively, D is TRBD1 (6 bases). The length of the CDR3 is 16 residues. V lost 3 bases to trimming and J lost 3 bases, with 19 bases between them. The germline V gene encodes CDR1 SGDLS and CDR2 YYNGEE. The CDR3 DNA follows: TGTGCCAGCAGCGCCGAGGGGGATTTAGAGTTCTACGAGCAGTACTTC. Translation: CASSAEGDLEFYEQYF.

The chain employs TRBV7-2 and TRBJ1-2, with TRBD1 identical over 8 bases. This CDR3 region has 15 residues. V was clipped by 4 bases and J by 4 bases; unmatched bases: 8. Germline V gene data show CDR1 as SGHTA and CDR2 as FQGNSA. CDR3: CASSSSGGAGYGYTF. CDR3 coding DNA: TGTGCCAGCAGCTCGTCAGGGGGCGCAGGCTATGGCTACACCTTC. Combining the CDR3 with reference TRBV7-2 and TRBJ1-2 gives the whole variable domain GAGVSQSPSNKVTEKGKDVELRCDPISGHTALYWYRQSLGQGLEFLIYFQGNSAPDKSGLPSDRFSAERTGGSVSTLTIQRTQQEDSAVYLCASSSSGGAGYGYTFGSGTRLTVV.

The chain couples TRBV6-1 to TRBJ2-5; 10 nucleotides line up with TRBD2. Germline CDR1 reads MNHNS; CDR2 reads SASEGT. This CDR3 is built from 16 residues. The junction had 13 bases not matched to a gene; V was cut back by 3 bases and J by 9 bases. Here the CDR3 reads CASSDWASGGRVAQYF. The CDR3 DNA is TGTGCCAGCAGTGATTGGGCTAGCGGGGGCCGAGTGGCCCAGTACTTC.

The gene calls are TRBV5-6 and TRBJ2-1; 10 positions agree with TRBD2. This CDR3 has 18 residues. J lost 4 bases, V lost 3 bases, and 13 bases had no gene match. Germline V CDR1 and CDR2: SGHDT, YYEEEE. For the CDR3, the DNA is TGTGCCAGCAGCTACGGCGCCGGGGCAGCGGGGGGGTACAATGAGCAGTTCTTC. Protein: CASSYGAGAAGGYNEQFF.

The gene calls are TRBV5-6 and TRBJ2-7; 8 bases map to TRBD1. The germline V gene has CDR1 SGHDT and CDR2 YYEEEE. This CDR3 has 15 amino acids. J was trimmed by 2 bases and V by 1 base; bases with no gene match: 5. The CDR3 coding sequence is TGTGCCAGCAGCTTGCTGGACAGGGACACCTACGAGCAGTACTTC. Amino acid sequence: CASSLLDRDTYEQYF.

This clone was observed a single time. The rearrangement joins TRBV6-5 to TRBJ1-1; 7 bases map to TRBD1. With V trimmed by 6 bases and J by 0 bases, 7 bases remained unmatched. Germline V lookup: CDR1 MNHEY, CDR2 SVGAGI. This CDR3 has 15 amino acids. The CDR3 here is CASRRPTGLNTEAFF. The CDR3 bases are TGTGCCAGCAGACGCCCGACAGGGTTGAACACTGAAGCTTTCTTT.

CDR3 in amino acids: CAATGTGPYEQYF. CDR3 nucleotides: TGTGCCGCCACCGGGACAGGGCCCTACGAGCAGTACTTC. V and J are TRBV6-5 and TRBJ2-7; 9 bases map to TRBD1. The germline CDR1 and CDR2 sequences are MNHEY and SVGAGI. The length of the CDR3 is 13 residues. Trimming at V came to 11 bases and at J to 2 bases, leaving 7 bases not matched to a gene.

The chain uses TRBV29-1 and TRBJ1-2; TRBD1 agrees at 10 bases. The length of the CDR3 is 14 residues. The germline V gene encodes CDR1 SQVTM and CDR2 ANQGSEA. J gave up 3 bases and V 4 bases, and 5 bases lay outside the gene matches. The CDR3 nucleotides read TGCAGCGTTGCTCGGGACAGGGGATACTATGGCTACACCTTC. Protein product: CSVARDRGYYGYTF. The entire variable domain, with the rest obtained from reference TRBV29-1 and TRBJ1-2, is as follows: SAVISQKPSRDICQRGTSLTIQCQVDSQVTMMFWYRQQPGQSLTLIATANQGSEATYESGFVIDKFPISRPNLTFSTLTVSNMSPEDSSIYLCSVARDRGYYGYTFGSGTRLTVV.

The sample holds one count of this clone. The chain is built from TRBV4-3 and TRBJ1-1, with D possibly matching TRBD1 (6 bases). The CDR3 loop spans 15 amino acids. The ends were cut back, 1 base at V and 4 bases at J, with 13 bases in the middle. Germline values: CDR1 LGHNA, CDR2 YSLEER. Written as DNA, the CDR3 is TGCGCCAGCAGCCAAGTCCCTTTAGGGGGCACTGAAGCTTTCTTT. This codes for CASSQVPLGGTEAFF.

The chain joins TRBV7-6 to TRBJ1-1; D gene ambiguous. The CDR3 extends over 15 amino acids. Germline V gives CDR1 SGHVS, CDR2 FNYEAQ. The germline V and J ends were trimmed by 5 bases and 2 bases, with 15 bases remaining between them. This CDR3 is CASSHPRGINTEAFF. The DNA for the CDR3 is TGTGCCAGCAGCCACCCGCGAGGGATAAACACTGAAGCTTTCTTT.

Comments on this clone: The identical CDR3 is also encoded by other nucleotide sequences in the sample. The chain carries TRBV7-9 and TRBJ1-1; 7 bases align to TRBD1. The germline V gene has CDR1 SEHNR and CDR2 FQNEAQ (reference sequence). The CDR3 contains 14 residues. The J segment lost 1 base and the V segment lost 5 bases, leaving 4 bases of the junction unmatched. CDR3 coding DNA: TGTGCCAGCAGCAACGACAGGGCGAACACTGAAGCTTTCTTT. The encoded protein is CASSNDRANTEAFF.